This entry lists 3 T cell receptor beta chains sequenced from one sample in a study of CD8+ T cells in alopecia areata. The sample's treatment: oral pan-JAK inhibitor, 5-10 mg twice daily. RNA was isolated and reverse transcribed to cDNA, the sequencing template. The assay was immunoSEQ multiplex PCR, and TCRdb's table has in-frame clones only and misses some. The table records over 150,000 clones, about 53% of them present only once. The specimen was CD8+ T cells sorted from blood, collected at week 24, from a patient treated with tofacitinib. Receptors originate from a human donor with alopecia areata.

The rearrangement uses TRBV15 and TRBJ2-3; 14 nucleotides align to TRBD2. From germline, CDR1 is LNHNV and CDR2 YYDKDF (reference sequence). Trimming cost V 5 bases and J 4 bases; bases outside gene matches: 5. The CDR3 consists of 16 residues. CDR3: CATSPTSGGVPDTQYF. DNA of the CDR3: TGTGCCACCAGCCCGACTAGCGGGGGGGTCCCAGATACGCAGTATTTT.

This clone was picked up a small number of times. This chain joins TRBV13 and TRBJ2-7; D is uncertain. The germline V and J ends were trimmed by 5 bases and 2 bases, with 16 bases remaining between them. The CDR3 covers 15 residues. Germline V CDR1 and CDR2: PRHDT, FYEKMQ (reference sequence). The chain's CDR3 is CASSRTRDEAYEQYF. CDR3 DNA: TGTGCCAGCAGCCGAACGCGTGACGAGGCCTACGAGCAGTACTTC. The variable domain in full, completed from reference TRBV13 and TRBJ2-7, reads AAGVIQSPRHLIKEKRETATLKCYPIPRHDTVYWYQQGPGQDPQFLISFYEKMQSDKGSIPDRFSAQQFSDYHSELNMSSLELGDSALYFCASSRTRDEAYEQYFGPGTRLTVT.

The rearrangement uses TRBV15 and TRBJ2-4, with TRBD1 matching over 9 bases. This CDR3 is 15 amino acids long. Germline V CDR1 and CDR2: LNHNV, YYDKDF (reference sequence). Losses at the gene ends were 3 bases for V and 7 bases for J; bases not matched to a gene: 7. In DNA form, the CDR3 reads TGTGCCACCAGCAGCCCGGGACAGGGAGTGAACATTCAGTACTTC. Amino acids: CATSSPGQGVNIQYF.